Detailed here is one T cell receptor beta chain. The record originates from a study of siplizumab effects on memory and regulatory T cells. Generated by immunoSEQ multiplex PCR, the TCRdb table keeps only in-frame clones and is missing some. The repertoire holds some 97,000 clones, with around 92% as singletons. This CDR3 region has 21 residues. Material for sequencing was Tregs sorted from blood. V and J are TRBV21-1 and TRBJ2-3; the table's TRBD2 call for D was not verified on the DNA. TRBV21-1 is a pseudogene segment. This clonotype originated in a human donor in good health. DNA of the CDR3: TGTGCCAGCAGCAAAAACGAACCGGGACTAGCGGGAGAAACTAGCACAGATACGCAGTATTTT. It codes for CASSKNEPGLAGETSTDTQYF.